The entry below describes one T cell receptor (beta chain). V shed 7 bases and J shed 1 base, with 7 bases lying between them. The CDR3 length is 11 residues. The germline gives CDR1 SQVTM, CDR2 ANQGSEA. Assay used: immunoSEQ multiplex PCR; TCRdb lists only in-frame clones, some missing. Of a few hundred thousand clones listed, 70% to 90% were seen once; the top ten hold 15% to 20%. These data belong to a study of blood T cell repertoires in COVID-19. About the study: T cells, B-cell-depleted T cells, or PBMCs supplied cDNA or gDNA.

Patients at the Seattle site were enrolled during active infection and followed longitudinally. The chain couples TRBV29-1 to TRBJ1-2; D is undetermined. The specimen sequenced was peripheral blood. The sequence came from a man aged 50 to 60 with COVID-19, enrolled during active disease. The CDR3, as DNA: TGCAGCGCCAGGTATAACTATGGCTACACCTTC. As protein: CSARYNYGYTF.